The text below deals with one TCR beta chain. The data derive from a study of blood T cell repertoires in COVID-19. On the study more broadly: Acute and convalescent COVID-19 samples came from the United States, Italy and Spain. The analysed material was cDNA or gDNA that came from T cells, B-cell-depleted T cells, or PBMCs.

How the authors handled the data: Nucleated cell counts were estimated from reference gene primer amplification. The method was immunoSEQ multiplex PCR; TCRdb's version includes in-frame clones alone and lacks a portion of them. V, J and clone size were drawn from that table, and D and trimming were deduced from the DNA. This table holds around 200,000 clones, 85% to 90% found once. V was clipped by 4 bases and J by 3 bases; unmatched bases: 5. This CDR3 spans 14 amino acids. Germline lookup yields CDR1 MNHEY and CDR2 SMNVEV (reference sequence). The sample consisted of peripheral blood. The clonotype comes from a woman aged 45-59 years with acute or convalescent COVID-19. The V gene is TRBV27, the J gene TRBJ1-1; 7 bases align to TRBD1. CDR3 nucleotide sequence: TGTGCCAGCAGTTCACCAGGGGGATACACTGAAGCTTTCTTT. It translates to CASSSPGGYTEAFF.